Presented here are 9 T cell receptor beta chains from one specimen sequenced in a study of human T cells and chemical hapten exposure. TCRdb reanalysed the RACE reads using MiXCR and keeps one entry per CDR3 protein. Among over 300,000 distinct CDR3 sequences listed, roughly 4.6% were seen once. Time point noted: pre-sensitization, week 0. Sample treatment: therapeutic diphenylcyclopropenone sensitization with weekly scalp DPC. The sample was whole blood, taken in connection with sensitization to the hapten diphenylcyclopropenone (DPC). These receptors all come from a woman in her forties or fifties with alopecia areata. Some clones in this sample may be carry-over from other donors' samples.

This clonotype was counted between two and nine times. The chain uses TRBV20-1 and TRBJ2-7; D not resolved. Trimming removed 0 bases from V and 3 bases from J, with 12 bases in between. CDR1 is DFQATT, CDR2 SNEGSKA, per germline (reference sequence). The CDR3 totals 14 residues. In DNA, the CDR3 is TGCAGTGCTAGAGATACACGGCGAGTCTACGAGCAGTACTTC. It yields the protein CSARDTRRVYEQYF.

Of note for this clonotype: Given a much more abundant clone one base away, this may be a read error. The chain has TRBV6-5 and TRBJ1-5; 10 nucleotides agree with TRBD1. The CDR3 has 17 amino acids. V lost 5 bases, J lost 0 bases, and 7 bases stayed unmatched. CDR1 is MNHEY and CDR2 is SVGAGI in the germline V gene. CDR3 sequence: CASSPGTGDYSNQPQHF. In DNA, the CDR3 is TGTGCCAGCAGTCCCGGGACAGGGGATTATAGCAATCAGCCCCAGCATTTT.

This clonotype was counted many times. The rearrangement uses TRBV7-2 and TRBJ2-1, with D possibly being TRBD1 (5 bases). The CDR3 has 16 residues. Trimming pared 0 bases from V and 0 bases from J, leaving 9 bases between. Germline values: CDR1 SGHTA, CDR2 FQGNSA. This CDR3 is CASSLAGPGSYNEQFF. CDR3 in DNA: TGTGCCAGCAGCTTAGCGGGGCCGGGCTCCTACAATGAGCAGTTCTTC.

The rearrangement links TRBV12-3 or TRBV12-4 to TRBJ1-5; 7 nucleotides agree with TRBD1. Trimming at V came to 0 bases and at J to 0 bases, leaving 2 bases not matched to a gene. This CDR3 contains 16 residues. The CDR3 DNA follows: TGTGCCAGCAGTTTAGCAGGGGGCGTTAGCAATCAGCCCCAGCATTTT. Amino acid sequence: CASSLAGGVSNQPQHF.

This clonotype showed up many times. V gene TRBV6-6 combines with J gene TRBJ2-7; D gene uncertain. From germline, CDR1 is MNHNY and CDR2 SVGAGI (reference sequence). V dropped 6 bases and J dropped 3 bases, with 3 bases sitting between them. The CDR3 extends over 10 amino acids. The CDR3 DNA is TGTGCCAGCAGCAACTACGAGCAGTACTTC. This gives the protein CASSNYEQYF.

The table lists this clonotype with many counts. The V call is TRBV14, the J call TRBJ1-1; D is undetermined. CDR3 size: 15 residues. Germline V gene data show CDR1 as SGHDN and CDR2 as FVKESK. The V end was cut by 3 bases, the J end by 1 base, with 12 bases between. For the CDR3, the DNA is TGTGCCAGCAGCCATTACTTGGACCAGAACACTGAAGCTTTCTTT. This gives the protein CASSHYLDQNTEAFF.

The sample holds a few counts of this clonotype. The chain recombines TRBV27 with TRBJ1-5; 8 nucleotides line up with TRBD1. This CDR3 is built from 14 residues. Germline CDR1 and CDR2: MNHEY and SMNVEV (reference sequence). Trimming took 5 bases from V and 11 from J; bases not matched to a gene: 11. The CDR3 DNA reads TGTGCCAGCAGTCCGGGACAGGACAAGGCGGCCCAGCATTTT. This gives the protein CASSPGQDKAAQHF.

In its sample, this clonotype was seen many times. The V gene is TRBV20-1, the J gene TRBJ1-4; D is possibly TRBD1 (5 bases). The CDR3 runs to 13 residues. CDR1 DFQATT and CDR2 SNEGSKA come from the germline V gene (reference sequence). With 6 bases removed from V and 5 bases from J, the gap between germline ends came to 13 bases. The CDR3: CSANDRLNEKLFF. The CDR3 coding sequence is TGCAGTGCCAACGACAGACTCAATGAAAAACTGTTTTTT.

This clonotype has ten or more counts. The chain joins TRBV29-1 to TRBJ2-7; a possible D gene is TRBD2 (7 bases). The CDR3 covers 12 residues. CDR1 and CDR2 from the germline V gene are SQVTM and ANQGSEA. The CDR3 spells CSAGAGAYEQYF. For the CDR3, the DNA is TGCAGTGCGGGGGCAGGGGCCTACGAGCAGTACTTC.